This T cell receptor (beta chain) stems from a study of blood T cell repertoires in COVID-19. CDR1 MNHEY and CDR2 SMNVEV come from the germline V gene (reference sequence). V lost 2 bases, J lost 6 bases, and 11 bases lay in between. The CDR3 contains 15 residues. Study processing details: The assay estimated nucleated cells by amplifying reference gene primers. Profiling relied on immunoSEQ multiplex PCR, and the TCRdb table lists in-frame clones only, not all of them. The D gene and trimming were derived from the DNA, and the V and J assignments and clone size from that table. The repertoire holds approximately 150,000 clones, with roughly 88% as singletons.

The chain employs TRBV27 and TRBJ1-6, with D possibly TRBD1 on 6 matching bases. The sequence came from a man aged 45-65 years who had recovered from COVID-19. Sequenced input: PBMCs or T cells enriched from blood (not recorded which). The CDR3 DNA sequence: TGTGCCAGCAGTTTAGGAGGACAGTTTAATTCACCCCTCCACTTT. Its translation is CASSLGGQFNSPLHF.